This TCR beta chain was identified in a study of blood T cell repertoires in COVID-19. The CDR3 runs to 16 residues. The V gene lost 0 bases and the J gene lost 2 bases, with 11 bases spanning the gap. In germline, CDR1 is LNHNV, CDR2 YYDKDF (reference sequence). Clones were sequenced by immunoSEQ multiplex PCR, and TCRdb holds only the in-frame ones, with some missing. The sample shows 15,000 to 20,000 clones, around nine tenths of them seen only once. V usage is TRBV15 and J usage is TRBJ2-1, with a tentative D call TRBD2 (6 bases). This receptor was identified in a middle-aged man with active COVID-19. The specimen sequenced was peripheral blood. The CDR3 loop is CATSRDASAPYNEQFF. CDR3 nucleotide sequence: TGTGCCACCAGCAGAGATGCTAGCGCTCCCTACAATGAGCAGTTCTTC.